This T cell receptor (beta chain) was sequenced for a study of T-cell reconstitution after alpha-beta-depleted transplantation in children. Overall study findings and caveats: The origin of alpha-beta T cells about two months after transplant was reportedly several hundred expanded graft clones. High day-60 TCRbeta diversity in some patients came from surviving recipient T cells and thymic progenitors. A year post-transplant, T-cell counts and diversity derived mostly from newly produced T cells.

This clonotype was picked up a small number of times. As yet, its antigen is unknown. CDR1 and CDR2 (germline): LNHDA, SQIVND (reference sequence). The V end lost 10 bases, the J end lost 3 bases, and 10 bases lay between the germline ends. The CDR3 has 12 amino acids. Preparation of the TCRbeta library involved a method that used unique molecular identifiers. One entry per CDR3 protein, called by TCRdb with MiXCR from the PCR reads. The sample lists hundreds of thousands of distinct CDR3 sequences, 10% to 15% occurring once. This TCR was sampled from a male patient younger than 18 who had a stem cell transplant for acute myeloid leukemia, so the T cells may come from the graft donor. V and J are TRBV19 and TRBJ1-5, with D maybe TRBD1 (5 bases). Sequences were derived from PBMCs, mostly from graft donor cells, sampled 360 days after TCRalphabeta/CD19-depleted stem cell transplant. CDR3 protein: CATTGDNQPQHF. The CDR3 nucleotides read TGTGCCACCACGGGGGACAATCAGCCCCAGCATTTT.